This paragraph reports one TCR beta chain. These data belong to a study of blood T cell repertoires in COVID-19. Study details: Samples came from the United States, Italy and Spain, spanning acute and convalescent COVID-19.

Authors' methods: Reference gene primers were amplified, and this amplification served to estimate nucleated cell counts. Some clones are missing from TCRdb's copy, which holds only in-frame ones; the method was immunoSEQ multiplex PCR. V and J calls and clone size follow that table, whereas D and trimming were derived from the DNA. The repertoire holds 350,000 to 400,000 clones, with about 90% as singletons. The CDR3 totals 13 residues. Germline V gene lookup returns CDR1 SGDLS and CDR2 YYNGEE. V was shortened by 0 bases and J by 8 bases, with 11 bases between the two germline ends. Sequencing was performed on PBMCs or T cells enriched from blood (not recorded which). The chain employs TRBV9 and TRBJ1-2, with D unclear. This TCR was recovered from a woman in her 30s who had recovered from COVID-19. The CDR3 loop reads CASSVAGRYGYTF. In DNA, the CDR3 is TGTGCCAGCAGCGTAGCAGGTCGTTACGGCTACACCTTC.